These T cell receptor beta chains were read from a single sample in a study of T cell repertoires in cytomegalovirus infection. TCRdb reanalysed the reads using MiXCR and keeps one entry per CDR3 protein. The data show roughly 860,000 distinct CDR3 sequences, with around a third seen just once and around 12% held by the top ten. These receptors are not linked to any known antigen. The sample here was cultured CD8+ T cells from PBMCs, taken from culture after CMV antigen stimulation. These receptors came from a human donor in good health (CMV status not recorded). Some clones in this sample may be carry-over from other donors' samples. Both conserved end residues are part of each CDR3. Fields, in order: V gene, clone size, J gene, D gene, CDR3 DNA, CDR3 protein. A D gene is named only where the DNA matches it firmly. Clone size is not always given. Where it is, it says once, few, many or a class for expanded clones.

TRBV6-5,many,TRBJ1-4,-,TGTGCCAGCAGCCTTGGTGGAGGGTGGGGAGAAAAACTGTTTTTT,CASSLGGGWGEKLFF
TRBV5-6,-,TRBJ2-5,-,TGTGCCAGCAGCTTGTACCCCGAAGAGACCCAGTACTTC,CASSLYPEETQYF
TRBV7-9,-,TRBJ2-3,-,TGTGCCAGCAGCTCCTCGATCGGAGCAGATACGCAGTATTTT,CASSSSIGADTQYF
TRBV27,-,TRBJ2-2,-,TGTGCCCAGCAGTTTAGCAAGGAGACTAGAGGCACCGGGGAGCTGTTTTTT,CAQQFSKETRGTGELFF
TRBV28,-,TRBJ2-1,-,TGTGCCAGCAGCGTACGGGTTACAGAGTTCTCCTACAATGAGCAGTTCTTC,CASSVRVTEFSYNEQFF
TRBV27,many,TRBJ1-2,-,TGTGCCAGCAGTTTACTGGCGGCTAACTATGGCTACACCTTC,CASSLLAANYGYTF
TRBV24-1,-,TRBJ1-5,TRBD1,TGTGCCAATGTCCGGGACAGGGATAGCAATCAGCCCCAGCATTTT,CANVRDRDSNQPQHF
TRBV7-9,-,TRBJ2-1,TRBD2,TGTGCCAGCAGCCGCCTTCCGGGGGGATACGATGAGCAGTTCTTC,CASSRLPGGYDEQFF
TRBV25-1,-,TRBJ1-2,-,TGTGCCAGCTATGGAGGACCGATGCGCTATGGCTACACCTTC,CASYGGPMRYGYTF
TRBV6-5,many,TRBJ2-3,-,TGTGCCAGCAGTTTAAGGACGGGGCGCACAGATACGCAGTATTTT,CASSLRTGRTDTQYF
TRBV7-2,medium-sized,TRBJ2-3,TRBD2,TGTGCCAGCAGCTTCCTAGCGGGGGGCAGCACAGATACGCAGTATTTT,CASSFLAGGSTDTQYF
TRBV7-7,-,TRBJ1-3,-,TGTGCTAGCAGCCCCGGGGGGACTGGAAACACCATATATTTT,CASSPGGTGNTIYF
TRBV6-5,-,TRBJ2-1,-,TGTGCCAGCAGTCCGAATTCCCCCAGGGATGAGACCTACAATGAGCAGTTCTTC,CASSPNSPRDETYNEQFF
TRBV7-2,-,TRBJ2-7,TRBD1,TGTGCCAGCAGCTTAGTGGACAGGGTATTAAGCTACGAGCAGTACTTC,CASSLVDRVLSYEQYF
TRBV5-1,few,TRBJ1-3,TRBD1,TGCGCCAGCAGCGAGGGGACAGGCCGCCTTGGAAACACCATATATTTT,CASSEGTGRLGNTIYF
TRBV19,-,TRBJ2-3,-,TGTGCCAGTAGTATACAGGGTGTGACAGATACGCAGTATTTT,CASSIQGVTDTQYF
TRBV12-3/TRBV12-4,few,TRBJ1-2,-,TGTGCCAGCAGTTTAGGCTGGTCGGGGTATGGCTACACCTTC,CASSLGWSGYGYTF
TRBV6-5,few,TRBJ1-1,-,TGTGCCAGCAGTTACAATGTGAGAACTGAAGCTTTCTTT,CASSYNVRTEAFF
TRBV2,-,TRBJ1-5,TRBD1,TGTGCCAGCAGTTACCGGGACAGGGACAGTCAGCCCCAGCATTTT,CASSYRDRDSQPQHF
TRBV7-6,-,TRBJ1-2,-,TGTGCCAGCAGCTCACAGACTAACTATGGCTACACCTTC,CASSSQTNYGYTF